The sequence of this T cell receptor (beta chain) was determined in a study of cytomegalovirus exposure and HLA in healthy donors. As for this clone: Antigen unknown.

Study-level results: Reports showed the classifier diagnosing cytomegalovirus status with high specificity and sensitivity. Among the CMV-associated chains, a few were confirmed in vitro as specific for CMV antigens. Cytomegalovirus association was listed for about 160 TCR beta chains.

Sequencing was performed with immunoSEQ multiplex PCR; in TCRdb, only in-frame clones are kept and a portion is missing. The repertoire holds 100,000 to 150,000 clones, with about 94% as singletons. From germline, CDR1 is SGHRS and CDR2 YFSETQ. The CDR3 runs 17 residues. The J segment lost 4 bases and the V segment lost 0 bases, leaving 12 bases of the junction unmatched. It was the approximately 120-subject validation cohort, separate from the approximately 700-subject first cohort, to which the donors belonged. Sequencing was done on a sample of PBMCs. This sequence originates from a young woman in good health and CMV-seronegative. V is TRBV5-1 and J is TRBJ2-5; 7 bases agree with TRBD1. The CDR3 is CASSLEGQAGGRETQYF. Here the CDR3 DNA reads TGCGCCAGCAGCTTGGAGGGCCAGGCAGGGGGAAGAGAGACCCAGTACTTC.